This TCR beta chain was recovered during a study of T cell repertoires in cytomegalovirus infection. Study background: Public TCR beta signature analysis indicated the presence of both CMV infection and matching HLA type.

Germline lookup yields CDR1 MNHNS and CDR2 SASEGT. This CDR3 spans 14 amino acids. Trimming took 4 bases from V and 1 from J, leaving 10 bases between them. Study findings and constraints: CMV-specific TCR beta clonotypes restricted by HLA-C dominated the ex vivo response. Cumulated frequencies of public TCR beta families served to identify carriers of CMV plus the relevant HLA.

TCRdb used MiXCR to reprocess the reads, holding one entry per CDR3 protein. Of around 290,000 distinct CDR3 sequences detected, roughly 26% appear once; the ten largest clones hold around 13%. This clonotype came up a few times. Its antigen is as yet unknown. The sequence was collected from a human donor in good health (CMV status not recorded). Some clones in this sample may be carry-over from other donors' samples. The source material was PBMCs. The chain recombines TRBV6-1 with TRBJ2-5; a possible D gene is TRBD2 (5 bases). DNA of the CDR3: TGTGCCAGCAGTGCGGAGGTAGCCCAAGAGACCCAGTACTTC. This sequence encodes CASSAEVAQETQYF.